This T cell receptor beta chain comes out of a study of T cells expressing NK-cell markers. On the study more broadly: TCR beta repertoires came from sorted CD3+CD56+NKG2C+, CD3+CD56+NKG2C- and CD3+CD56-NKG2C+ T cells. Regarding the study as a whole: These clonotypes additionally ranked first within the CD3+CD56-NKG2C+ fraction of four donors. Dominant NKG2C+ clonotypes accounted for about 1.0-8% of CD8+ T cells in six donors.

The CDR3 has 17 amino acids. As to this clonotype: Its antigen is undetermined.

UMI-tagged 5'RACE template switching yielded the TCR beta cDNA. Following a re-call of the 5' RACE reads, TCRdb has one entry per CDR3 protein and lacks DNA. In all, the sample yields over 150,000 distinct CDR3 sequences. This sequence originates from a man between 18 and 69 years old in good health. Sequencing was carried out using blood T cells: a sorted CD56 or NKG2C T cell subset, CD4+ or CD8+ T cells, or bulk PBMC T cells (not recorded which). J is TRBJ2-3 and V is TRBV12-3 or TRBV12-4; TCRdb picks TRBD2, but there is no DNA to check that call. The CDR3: CASSLQEAGGLSDTQYF.